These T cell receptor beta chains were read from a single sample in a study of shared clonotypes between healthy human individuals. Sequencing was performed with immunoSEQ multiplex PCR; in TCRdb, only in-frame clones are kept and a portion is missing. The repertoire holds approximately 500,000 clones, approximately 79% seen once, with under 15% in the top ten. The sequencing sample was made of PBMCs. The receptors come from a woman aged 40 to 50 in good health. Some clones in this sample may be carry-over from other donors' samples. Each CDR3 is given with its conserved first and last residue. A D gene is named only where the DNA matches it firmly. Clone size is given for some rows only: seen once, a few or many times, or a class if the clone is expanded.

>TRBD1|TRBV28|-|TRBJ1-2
TGTGCCAGCAGGAACCAGGGGGGGACAGCTTATGGCTACACCTTC
CASRNQGGTAYGYTF
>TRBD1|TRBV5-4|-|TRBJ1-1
TGTGCCAGCAGTCGACAGGGGGCGCGGAACACTGAAGCTTTCTTT
CASSRQGARNTEAFF
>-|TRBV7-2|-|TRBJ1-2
TGTGCCAGCAGCAAGGTGGTTACAGCATATGGCTACACCTTC
CASSKVVTAYGYTF
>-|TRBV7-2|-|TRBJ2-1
TGTGCCAGCAGCTTAATCGGGACGAGAGACAATGAGCAGTTCTTC
CASSLIGTRDNEQFF
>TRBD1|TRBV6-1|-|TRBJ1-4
TGTGCCAGCAGTCCCCCGGGACAGATTAATGAAAAACTGTTTTTT
CASSPPGQINEKLFF
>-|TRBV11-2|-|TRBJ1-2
TGTGCCAGCAGCCTTGGACAGCTCTCCTATGGCTACACCTTC
CASSLGQLSYGYTF
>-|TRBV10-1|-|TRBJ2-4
TGCGCCAGCTCTAAGACAGAGACAATAGCCAAAAACATTCAGTACTTC
CASSKTETIAKNIQYF
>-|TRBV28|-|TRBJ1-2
TGTGCCAGCAGTCCCCCCGGGAGGGGCGGCTATGGCTACACCTTC
CASSPPGRGGYGYTF
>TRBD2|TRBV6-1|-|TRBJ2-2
TGTGCCAGCAGCCGGACTAGCGAGGCGGGCGGGGAGCTGTTTTTT
CASSRTSEAGGELFF
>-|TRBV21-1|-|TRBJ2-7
TGTGCCAGCAGCAAAGATTGGACTAGCGGGAGCCTATACGAGCAGTACTTC
CASSKDWTSGSLYEQYF
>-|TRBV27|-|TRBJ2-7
TGTGCCAGCAGTTTTAGGGCAGGGTTCCACGAGCAGTACTTC
CASSFRAGFHEQYF
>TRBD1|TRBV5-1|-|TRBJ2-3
TGCGCCAGCAGCTCACTGACAGGGATGCCAGATACGCAGTATTTT
CASSSLTGMPDTQYF
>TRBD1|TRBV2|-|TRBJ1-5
TGTGCCAGCAGTGAAGAGGCAGGGGGTGGTCAGCCCCAGCATTTT
CASSEEAGGGQPQHF
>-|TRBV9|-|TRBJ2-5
TGTGCCAGCAGCGATGGTCCTCACGTAGGGGAGACCCAGTACTTC
CASSDGPHVGETQYF
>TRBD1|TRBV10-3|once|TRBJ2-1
TGTGCCATCAGTGAGTGGAGGGGACAGGATGTCGATGAGCAGTTCTTC
CAISEWRGQDVDEQFF
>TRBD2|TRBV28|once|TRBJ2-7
TGTGCCAGCAGCCCAAGCGGGAGTTACCTCTACTACGAGCAGTACTTC
CASSPSGSYLYYEQYF
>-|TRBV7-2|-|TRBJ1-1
TGTGCCAGCAGCCGAGAGGCCAGGGCCTACACTGAAGCTTTCTTT
CASSREARAYTEAFF
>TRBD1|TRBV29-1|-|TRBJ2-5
TGCAGCGTTCAGGGAGTAGGGGGCGATGAGACCCAGTACTTC
CSVQGVGGDETQYF
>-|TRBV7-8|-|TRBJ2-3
TGTGCCAGCAGCTGGACAGAAGATACGCAGTGTTTT
CASSWTEDTQCF
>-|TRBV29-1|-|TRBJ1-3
TGCAGCGTTGAAGTACAGAAATATGGAAACACCATATATTTT
CSVEVQKYGNTIYF
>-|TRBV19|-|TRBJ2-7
TGTGCCAGTAGTATAGTTCAGGCAGGGGACTACGAGCAGTACTTC
CASSIVQAGDYEQYF
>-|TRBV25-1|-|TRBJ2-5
TGTGCCAGCAGTGAATGGACTGCCTCAATACTTCAAGAGACCCAGTACTTC
CASSEWTASILQETQYF
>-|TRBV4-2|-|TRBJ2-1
TGTGCCAGCAGCCAAGATCAGGGCTCCTACAATGAGCAGTTCTTC
CASSQDQGSYNEQFF
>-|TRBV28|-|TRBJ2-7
TGTGCCAGCAGTTTGTCTGCGGAGGGGCTCTACGAGCAGTACTTC
CASSLSAEGLYEQYF
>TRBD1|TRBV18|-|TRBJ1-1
TGTGCCAGCTCACCCGGGACAGTGATGAACACTGAAGCTTTCTTT
CASSPGTVMNTEAFF
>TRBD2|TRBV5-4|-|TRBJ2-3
TGTGCCAGCAGCCGGTTAGCGGGAGAGGGAGATACGCAGTATTTT
CASSRLAGEGDTQYF
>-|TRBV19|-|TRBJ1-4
TGTGCCAGTAGTAACGGACAGTTAGCTAATGAAAAACTGTTTTTT
CASSNGQLANEKLFF
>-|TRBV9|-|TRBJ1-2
TGTGCCAGCAGCGTAGCGAGACCAGGGCATGGCTACACCTTC
CASSVARPGHGYTF
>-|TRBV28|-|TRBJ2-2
TGTGCCAGCAGTTTATGGACAGTTACGAACACCGGGGAGCTGTTTTTT
CASSLWTVTNTGELFF
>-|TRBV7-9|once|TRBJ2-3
TGTGCCAGCAGCTCGGGACTTCATACGCAGTATTTT
CASSSGLHTQYF
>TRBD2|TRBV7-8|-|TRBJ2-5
TGTGCCAGCAGCAGAAAGCGGGGCAACCAAGAGACCCAGTACTTC
CASSRKRGNQETQYF
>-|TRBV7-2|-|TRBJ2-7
TGTGCCAGCAGCTTAGCAGCTAGACGCGAGCAGTACTTC
CASSLAARREQYF
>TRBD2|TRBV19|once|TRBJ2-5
TGTGCCAGTAGTATCGGGACTAGCGGGATTGGGGAGACCCAGTACTTC
CASSIGTSGIGETQYF
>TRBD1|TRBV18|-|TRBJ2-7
TGTGCCAGCTCACCGACGGACAGGTTTTCCTACGAGCAGTACTTC
CASSPTDRFSYEQYF
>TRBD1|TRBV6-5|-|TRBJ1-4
TGTGCCAGCAGACCGGGACAGGGAAGGGAAAAACTGTTTTTT
CASRPGQGREKLFF
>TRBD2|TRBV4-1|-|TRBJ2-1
TGCGCCAGCAGCCAAGGGACTAGCGGGAGGGATGAGCAGTTCTTC
CASSQGTSGRDEQFF
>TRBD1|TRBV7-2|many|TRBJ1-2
TGTGCCAGCAGCTTGGGACCAGACAGGGGAGGAGGCTACACCTTC
CASSLGPDRGGGYTF
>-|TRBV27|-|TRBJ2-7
TGTGCCAGCAGTTCCGCGACAGGTCCTACGCAGCAGTACTTC
CASSSATGPTQQYF
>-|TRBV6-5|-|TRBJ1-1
TGTGCCAGCAGCCTTCGGGCAGCGAACACTGAAGCTTTCTTT
CASSLRAANTEAFF
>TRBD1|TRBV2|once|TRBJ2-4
TGTGCCAGCAGCGAGGACAGGGGCGATGACATTCAGTACTTC
CASSEDRGDDIQYF
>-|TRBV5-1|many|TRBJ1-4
TGCGCCAGCAGCTTGGAGGTACGGGCCGGGTATGAAAAACTGTTTTTT
CASSLEVRAGYEKLFF
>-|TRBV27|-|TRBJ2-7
TGTGCCAGCAGTTTGGGCTGGTCCTACGAGCAGTACTTC
CASSLGWSYEQYF
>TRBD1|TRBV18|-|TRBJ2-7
TGTGCCAGCTCACCACTCGGACAGGGTTCCTACGAGCAGTACTTC
CASSPLGQGSYEQYF
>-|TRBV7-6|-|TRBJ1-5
TGTGCCAGCAGCTTATCGGTCTATCAGCCCCAGCATTTT
CASSLSVYQPQHF
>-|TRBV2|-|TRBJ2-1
TGTGCCAGCAGGGACGACTACAATGAGCAGTTCTTC
CASRDDYNEQFF
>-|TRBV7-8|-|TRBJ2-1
TGTGCCAGCAGTCGAGGTTCGGGCTACCCCACGGATGAGCAGTTCTTC
CASSRGSGYPTDEQFF
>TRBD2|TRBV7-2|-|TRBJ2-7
TGTGCCAGCAGCCTAGCGGGGGGGTACGAGCAGTACTTC
CASSLAGGYEQYF
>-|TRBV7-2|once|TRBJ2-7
TGTGCCAGCAGCTTAGGGACTGGGAGGGAGCAGTACTTC
CASSLGTGREQYF
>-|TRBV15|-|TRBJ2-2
TGTGCCACCAGCAGAGGGTGGACGTGGGGCGAGGGTCCCGGGGAGCTGTTTTTT
CATSRGWTWGEGPGELFF
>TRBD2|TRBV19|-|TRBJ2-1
TGTGCCAGTAGGGTTATAGCGGGAGGATCGGATGAGCAGTTCTTC
CASRVIAGGSDEQFF
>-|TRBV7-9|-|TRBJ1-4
TGTGCCAGCAGCCAAGAGGGACAAGATAATGAAAAACTGTTTTTT
CASSQEGQDNEKLFF
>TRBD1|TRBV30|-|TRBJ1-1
TGTGCCTGGAGTGTGCTGGACAGGGGAGGCACTGAAGCTTTCTTT
CAWSVLDRGGTEAFF
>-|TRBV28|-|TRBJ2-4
TGTGCCAGCAGTCCCAAAAACATTCAGTACTTC
CASSPKNIQYF
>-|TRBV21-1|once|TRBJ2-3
TGTGCCAGCAGCAACCCTGGGAGGGAAGGTCGAGATACGCAGTATTTT
CASSNPGREGRDTQYF
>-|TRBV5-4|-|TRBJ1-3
TGTGCCAGCAGCTTCCAACAGGGCTCTGGAAACACCATATATTTT
CASSFQQGSGNTIYF